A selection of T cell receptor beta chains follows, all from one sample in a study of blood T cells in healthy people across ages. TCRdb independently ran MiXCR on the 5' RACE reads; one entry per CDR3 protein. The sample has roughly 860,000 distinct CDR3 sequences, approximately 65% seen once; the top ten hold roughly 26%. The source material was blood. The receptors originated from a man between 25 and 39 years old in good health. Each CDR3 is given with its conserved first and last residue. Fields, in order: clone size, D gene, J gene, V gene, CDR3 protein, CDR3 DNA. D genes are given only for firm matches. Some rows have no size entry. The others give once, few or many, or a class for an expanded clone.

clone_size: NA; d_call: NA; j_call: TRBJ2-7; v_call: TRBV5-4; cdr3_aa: CASSHGGGVSYEQYF; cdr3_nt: TGTGCCAGCAGCCATGGGGGCGGGGTTTCCTACGAGCAGTACTTC
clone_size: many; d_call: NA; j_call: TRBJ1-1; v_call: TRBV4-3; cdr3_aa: CASSQTVWANTEAFF; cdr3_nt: TGCGCCAGCAGCCAAACAGTATGGGCGAACACTGAAGCTTTCTTT
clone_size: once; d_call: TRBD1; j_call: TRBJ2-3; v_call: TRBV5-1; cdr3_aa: CASSLEGQASADTQYF; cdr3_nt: TGCGCCAGCAGCTTGGAGGGACAGGCTAGCGCAGATACGCAGTATTTT
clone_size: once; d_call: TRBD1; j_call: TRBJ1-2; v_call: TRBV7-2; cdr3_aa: CASSVRRTGYGYTF; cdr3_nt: TGTGCCAGCAGCGTAAGGAGGACAGGGTACGGCTACACCTTC
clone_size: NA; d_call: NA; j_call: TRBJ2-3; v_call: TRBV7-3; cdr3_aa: CASSLIRQAKDTQYF; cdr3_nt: TGTGCCAGCAGCTTAATTCGTCAGGCTAAAGATACGCAGTATTTT
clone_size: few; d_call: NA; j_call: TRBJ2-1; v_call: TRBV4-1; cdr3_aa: CASSQNDGGGINNEQFF; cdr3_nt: TGCGCCAGCAGCCAAAACGACGGAGGAGGAATCAACAATGAGCAGTTCTTC
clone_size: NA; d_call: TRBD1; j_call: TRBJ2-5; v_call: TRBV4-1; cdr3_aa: CASSLGTGRPGETQYF; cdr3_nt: TGCGCCAGCAGCCTCGGGACAGGCCGACCGGGAGAGACCCAGTACTTC
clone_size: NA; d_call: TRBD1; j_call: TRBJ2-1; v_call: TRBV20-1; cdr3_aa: CSATLDRGLRDEQFF; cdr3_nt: TGCAGTGCTACCCTGGACAGGGGGCTTCGGGATGAGCAGTTCTTC
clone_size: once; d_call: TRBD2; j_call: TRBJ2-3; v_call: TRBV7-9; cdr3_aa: CASKGLAGAGTQYF; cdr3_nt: TGTGCCAGCAAGGGACTAGCGGGGGCAGGTACGCAGTATTTT
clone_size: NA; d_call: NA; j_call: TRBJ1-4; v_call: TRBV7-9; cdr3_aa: CASSFSEGAKLFF; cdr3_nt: TGTGCCAGCAGCTTTTCAGAAGGTGCAAAACTGTTTTTT
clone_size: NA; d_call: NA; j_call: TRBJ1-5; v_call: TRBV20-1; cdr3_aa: CSARAGSDSNQPQHF; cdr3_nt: TGCAGTGCTAGAGCGGGCAGCGATAGCAATCAGCCCCAGCATTTT
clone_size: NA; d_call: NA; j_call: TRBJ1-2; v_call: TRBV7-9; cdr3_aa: CASSLGVRVDGYTF; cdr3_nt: TGTGCCAGCAGCTTAGGGGTACGGGTCGATGGCTACACCTTC
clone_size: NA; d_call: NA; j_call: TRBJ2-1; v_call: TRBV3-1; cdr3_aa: CASSHAHYNEQFF; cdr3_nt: TGTGCCAGCAGCCACGCTCACTACAATGAGCAGTTCTTC
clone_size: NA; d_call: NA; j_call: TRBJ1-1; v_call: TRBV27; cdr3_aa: CASSLYRESNTEAFF; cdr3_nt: TGTGCCAGCAGTTTATACAGGGAATCGAACACTGAAGCTTTCTTT
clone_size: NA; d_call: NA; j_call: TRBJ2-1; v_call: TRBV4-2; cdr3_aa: CASSPGGGPYYNEQFF; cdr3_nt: TGTGCCAGCAGCCCAGGAGGGGGCCCTTACTACAATGAGCAGTTCTTC
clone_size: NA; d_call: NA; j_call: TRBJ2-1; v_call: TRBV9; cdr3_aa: CASSVGSQTWQFF; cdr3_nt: TGTGCCAGCAGCGTAGGGTCCCAAACGTGGCAGTTCTTC
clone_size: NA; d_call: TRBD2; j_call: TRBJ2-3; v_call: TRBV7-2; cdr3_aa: CASSLTGTSGTDTQYF; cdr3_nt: TGTGCCAGCAGCTTAACTGGGACTAGCGGCACAGATACGCAGTATTTT
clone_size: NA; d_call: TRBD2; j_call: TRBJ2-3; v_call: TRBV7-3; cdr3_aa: CASCPTISGGGSDTQYF; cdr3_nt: TGTGCCAGTTGCCCTACCATTAGCGGGGGAGGGTCAGATACGCAGTATTTT
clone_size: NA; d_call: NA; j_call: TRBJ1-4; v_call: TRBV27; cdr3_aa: CASSTGLHNEKLFF; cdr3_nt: TGTGCCAGCAGTACCGGGCTACATAATGAAAAACTGTTTTTT
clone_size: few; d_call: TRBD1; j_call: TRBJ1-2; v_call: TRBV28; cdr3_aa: CASNRPGQGNYGYTF; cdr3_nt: TGTGCCAGCAACCGGCCGGGACAGGGAAACTATGGCTACACCTTC
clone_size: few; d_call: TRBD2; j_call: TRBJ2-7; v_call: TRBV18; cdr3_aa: CASSRNSGGPTYEQYF; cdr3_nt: TGTGCCAGCTCACGAAATAGCGGGGGGCCCACCTACGAGCAGTACTTC
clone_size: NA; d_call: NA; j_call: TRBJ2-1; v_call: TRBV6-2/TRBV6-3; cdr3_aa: CASRALDNEQFF; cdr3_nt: TGTGCCAGCAGAGCGCTCGACAATGAGCAGTTCTTC
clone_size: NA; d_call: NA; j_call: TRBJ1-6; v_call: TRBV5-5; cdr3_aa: CASSLLRSGSPLHF; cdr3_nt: TGTGCCAGCAGCTTGTTAAGGTCGGGTTCACCCCTCCACTTT
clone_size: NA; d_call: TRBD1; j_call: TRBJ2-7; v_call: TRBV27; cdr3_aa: CVSSSWDRGNYEQYF; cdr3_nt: TGTGTCAGCAGTTCCTGGGACAGGGGTAACTACGAGCAGTACTTC
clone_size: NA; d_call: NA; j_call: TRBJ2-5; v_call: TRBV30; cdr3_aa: CAWSQSAGTSGETQYF; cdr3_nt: TGTGCCTGGAGCCAATCCGCCGGGACATCCGGAGAGACCCAGTACTTC
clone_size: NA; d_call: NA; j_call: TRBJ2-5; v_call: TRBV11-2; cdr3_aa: CASSLRGGVAAQETQYF; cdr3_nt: TGTGCCAGCAGCTTAAGGGGGGGCGTAGCGGCTCAAGAGACCCAGTACTTC
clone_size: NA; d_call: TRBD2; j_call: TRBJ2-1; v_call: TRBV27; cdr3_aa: CASSLRTSGGVSEQFF; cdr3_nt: TGTGCCAGCAGTTTGAGGACTAGCGGAGGAGTGTCGGAGCAGTTCTTC
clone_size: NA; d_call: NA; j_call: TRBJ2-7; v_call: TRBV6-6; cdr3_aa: CASSKQGGAYNEQYF; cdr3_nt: TGTGCCAGCAGTAAGCAGGGAGGCGCCTACAATGAGCAGTACTTC
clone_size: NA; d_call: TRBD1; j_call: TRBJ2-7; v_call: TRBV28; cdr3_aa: CASSPTPQGGHEQYF; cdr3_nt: TGTGCCAGCAGTCCGACCCCACAGGGGGGTCACGAGCAGTACTTC
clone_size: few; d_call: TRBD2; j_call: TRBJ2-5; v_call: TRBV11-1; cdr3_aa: CASSFQRGVQETQYF; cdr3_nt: TGTGCCAGCAGCTTCCAGCGGGGGGTGCAAGAGACCCAGTACTTC
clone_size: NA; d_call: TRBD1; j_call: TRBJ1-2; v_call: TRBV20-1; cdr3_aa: CSARGQGAAYGYTF; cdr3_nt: TGCAGTGCTAGAGGACAGGGGGCTGCCTATGGCTACACCTTC
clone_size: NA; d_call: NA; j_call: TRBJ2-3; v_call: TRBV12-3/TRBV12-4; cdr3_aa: CALGRGTDTQYF; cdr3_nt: TGTGCCCTCGGCCGGGGCACAGATACGCAGTATTTT
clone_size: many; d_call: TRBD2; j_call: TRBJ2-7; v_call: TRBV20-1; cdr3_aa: CSATMGGYEQYF; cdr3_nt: TGCAGTGCTACCATGGGGGGGTACGAGCAGTACTTC
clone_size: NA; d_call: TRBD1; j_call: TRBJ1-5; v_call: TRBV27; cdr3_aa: CASKRQGGNQPQHF; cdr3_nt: TGTGCCAGCAAACGACAGGGGGGCAATCAGCCCCAGCATTTT
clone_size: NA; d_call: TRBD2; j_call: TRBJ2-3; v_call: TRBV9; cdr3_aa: CASSPSGGVWTDTQYF; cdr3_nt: TGTGCCAGCAGTCCCAGCGGGGGGGTATGGACAGATACGCAGTATTTT
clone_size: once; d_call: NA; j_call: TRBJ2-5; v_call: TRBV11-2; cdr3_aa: CASSSARDAVGETQYF; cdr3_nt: TGTGCCAGCAGCTCGGCCCGGGACGCCGTCGGGGAGACCCAGTACTTC
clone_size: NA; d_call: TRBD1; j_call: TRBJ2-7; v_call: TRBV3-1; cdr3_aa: CASSQGGGILYEQYF; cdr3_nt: TGTGCCAGCAGCCAAGGAGGGGGCATTCTCTACGAGCAGTACTTC
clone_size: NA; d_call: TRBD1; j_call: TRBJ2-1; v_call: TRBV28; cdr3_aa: CASTRNRGRNEQFF; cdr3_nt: TGTGCCAGCACCCGGAACAGGGGCCGCAATGAGCAGTTCTTC
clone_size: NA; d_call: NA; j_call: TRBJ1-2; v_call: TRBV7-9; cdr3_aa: CASSLVLVTEPYGYTF; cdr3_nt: TGTGCCAGCAGCTTAGTCTTGGTCACGGAGCCTTATGGCTACACCTTC
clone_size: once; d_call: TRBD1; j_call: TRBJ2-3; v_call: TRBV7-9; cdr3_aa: CASSLPEQGWAQYF; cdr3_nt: TGTGCCAGCAGCTTACCAGAACAGGGGTGGGCGCAGTATTTT
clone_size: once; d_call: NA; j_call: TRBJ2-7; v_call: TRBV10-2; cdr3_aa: CASQNAGGGVYEQYF; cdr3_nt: TGCGCCAGCCAGAACGCGGGTGGCGGTGTCTACGAGCAGTACTTC